This TCR beta chain is drawn from a study of blood T cell repertoires in COVID-19. Study-level information: T cells, B-cell-depleted T cells, or PBMCs supplied cDNA or gDNA.

In the source study's methods: From reference gene primer amplification, estimates of nucleated cell counts were derived. Sequencing used immunoSEQ multiplex PCR; TCRdb keeps in-frame clones, though not all of them. V, J and clone size reflect that table, while D and trimming were determined from the DNA. Of about 98,000 clones listed, more than 60% are singletons. The germline V gene encodes CDR1 LNHNV and CDR2 YYDKDF (reference sequence). The CDR3 covers 16 residues. The J segment lost 4 bases and the V segment lost 5 bases, leaving 10 bases of the junction unmatched. The receptor was isolated from a man aged 65 to 85 with acute or convalescent COVID-19. The sequenced sample was peripheral blood. The chain is built from TRBV15 and TRBJ2-5, with TRBD2 matching 10 bases. The CDR3 sequence: CATSGSSGSGRETQYF. The DNA of the CDR3 is TGTGCCACCAGCGGCTCTAGCGGGAGCGGTCGAGAGACCCAGTACTTC.